This note documents a single TCR beta chain sequence. Its antigen is not identified. PCR amplification relied on 60 Vbeta primers (plus 13 Jbeta primers). The table came from immunoSEQ multiplex PCR; TCRdb's copy has only in-frame clones and leaves some out. The data contain more than 95,000 clones, roughly 76% of them singletons. Germline V gene data show CDR1 as SGHNT and CDR2 as YENEEA. The CDR3 has 12 amino acids. The V end was cut by 3 bases, the J end by 5 bases, with 5 bases between. The record originates from a study of cytomegalovirus exposure and HLA in healthy donors. The study, taken as a whole, reports: Donor immune exposure was known only as CMV serostatus. For cytomegalovirus status, the classifier reportedly gave diagnoses with high specificity and sensitivity. HLA alleles showed associations with 15,000 to 20,000 TCR beta sequences in a later analysis, at a 0.05 false discovery rate.

The sequencing sample was made of PBMCs. The source of this sequence is a woman aged 55-69 years in good health and CMV-seropositive. The chain links TRBV11-3 to TRBJ1-3; unclear D gene. The CDR3 DNA reads TGTGCCAGCAGCTTCGACAGAAACACCATATATTTT. It is translated as CASSFDRNTIYF.